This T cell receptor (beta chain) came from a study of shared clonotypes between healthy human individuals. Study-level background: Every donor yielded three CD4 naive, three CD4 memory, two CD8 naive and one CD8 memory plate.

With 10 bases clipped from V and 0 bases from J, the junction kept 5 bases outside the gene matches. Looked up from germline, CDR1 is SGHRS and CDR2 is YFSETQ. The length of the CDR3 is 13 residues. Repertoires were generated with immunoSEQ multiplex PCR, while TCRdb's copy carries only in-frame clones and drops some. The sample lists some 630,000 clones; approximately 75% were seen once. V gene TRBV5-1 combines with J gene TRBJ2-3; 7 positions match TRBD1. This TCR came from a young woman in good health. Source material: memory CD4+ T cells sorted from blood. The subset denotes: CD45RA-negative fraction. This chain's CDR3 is CASRDSSTDTQYF. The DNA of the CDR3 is TGCGCCTCCCGGGACAGTAGCACAGATACGCAGTATTTT.